The 5 T cell receptor beta chains reported below all come from one sample, sequenced in a study of Ad26.COV2.S vaccination and SARS-CoV-2 variants (dated by TCRdb to the early 2020s). Library prep was done by the immunoSEQ multiplex PCR assay. TCRdb took over this immuneACCESS table, retaining in-frame rearrangements with V and J assigned. Such tables are incomplete; in checked studies, under half of the missing clones stem from an unresolved V gene, and the remainder is unexplained. In this sample the table shows about 680,000 clones, approximately 88% of which occur a single time. The top ten clones comprise approximately 1.5% of the sample. Read against the paper, the sample's treatment or condition label means: around 19 received Ad26.COV2.S at low or high dose, single or two shots; about 5 received placebo; per-sample allocation not given. For vaccine and placebo recipients, repertoires were sequenced using samples collected on day 63 after the first injection.

The sample here was peripheral blood, taken in a trial of Ad26.COV2.S vaccine versus placebo. Every receptor here comes from a person between 18 and 59 years old who received the Ad26.COV2.S COVID-19 vaccine or a placebo.

V usage is TRBV15 and J usage is TRBJ1-5, with 10 bases aligning to TRBD1. The V gene end was trimmed by 5 bases and the J gene end by 7 bases; junction bases not matched to a gene: 8. The CDR3 consists of 15 residues. Germline CDR1 reads LNHNV; CDR2 reads YYDKDF (reference sequence). CDR3 loop: CATSEMGQGLQPQHF. DNA for the CDR3: TGTGCCACCAGCGAGATGGGACAGGGGTTACAGCCCCAGCATTTT.

The genes are TRBV9 and TRBJ2-1; TRBD2 matches at 9 bases. V was clipped by 1 base and J by 10 bases; unmatched bases: 9. The CDR3 runs 15 residues. In germline, CDR1 is SGDLS, CDR2 YYNGEE. CDR3: CASSVTAGGIREQFF. The CDR3, as DNA: TGTGCCAGCAGCGTAACAGCGGGGGGTATAAGGGAGCAGTTCTTC.

This clone appeared a few times. This rearrangement joins TRBV7-2 to TRBJ2-7, with D possibly matching TRBD1 (5 bases). The CDR3 runs to 16 residues. V was pared by 3 bases and J by 0 bases, with 15 bases between. Germline V gene data show CDR1 as SGHTA and CDR2 as FQGNSA. CDR3 sequence (DNA): TGTGCCAGCAGCTTCAATAGGGGCTCGCACTCCTACGAGCAGTACTTC. It codes for CASSFNRGSHSYEQYF.

The chain is built from TRBV7-2 and TRBJ1-3; D remains unclear. CDR1 and CDR2 (germline): SGHTA, FQGNSA. Deletions cut 3 bases from V and 5 bases from J, with 2 bases between. CDR3 length: 11 amino acids. The CDR3 nucleotides read TGTGCCAGCAGCTTTCGAAACACCATATATTTT. Translating gives CASSFRNTIYF. The full variable domain, in which reference TRBV7-2 and TRBJ1-3 provide the parts outside the CDR3, is GAGVSQSPSNKVTEKGKDVELRCDPISGHTALYWYRQSLGQGLEFLIYFQGNSAPDKSGLPSDRFSAERTGGSVSTLTIQRTQQEDSAVYLCASSFRNTIYFGEGSWLTVV.

The gene calls are TRBV18 and TRBJ1-4, with D possibly being TRBD1 (5 bases). V was shortened by 3 bases and J by 11 bases, with 7 bases between the two germline ends. The CDR3 is 11 amino acids. From germline, CDR1 is KGHSH and CDR2 LQKENI. The CDR3 nucleotides are TGTGCCAGCTCACCGGGGGACAAACTGTTTTTT. It codes for CASSPGDKLFF.